Presented here are 7 T cell receptor beta chains from one specimen sequenced in a study of blood T cell repertoires in COVID-19. The protocol was immunoSEQ multiplex PCR, while the TCRdb copy is restricted to in-frame clones and leaves out a portion. The top ten clones hold more than 6.5% of a sample with 130,000 to 150,000 clones, about 83% of them seen once. The source material was peripheral blood. These TCRs come from a woman between 45 and 60 years old with active or convalescent COVID-19.

The V gene is TRBV5-1, the J gene TRBJ2-2; 13 bases are a match to TRBD2. The CDR3 totals 17 residues. Germline CDR1 and CDR2: SGHRS and YFSETQ. The V and J ends lost 1 base and 4 bases, in that order; junction bases with no gene match: 4. The CDR3, as DNA: TGCGCCAGCAGCTTGACCGGGACTAGCGGGACCACCGGGGAGCTGTTTTTT. Its protein product is CASSLTGTSGTTGELFF. Filled out from reference TRBV5-1 and TRBJ2-2, the complete variable domain reads KAGVTQTPRYLIKTRGQQVTLSCSPISGHRSVSWYQQTPGQGLQFLFEYFSETQRNKGNFPGRFSGRQFSNSRSEMNVSTLELGDSALYLCASSLTGTSGTTGELFFGEGSRLTVL.

This chain links TRBV28 with TRBJ2-2, with 10 positions matching TRBD1. This CDR3 spans 15 amino acids. Trimming removed 6 bases from V and 3 bases from J; junction bases left unmatched: 4. The germline gives CDR1 MDHEN, CDR2 SYDVKM. CDR3 in DNA: TGTGCCAGCAGCCCCGGGACAGGGGACACCGGGGAGCTGTTTTTT. It translates to CASSPGTGDTGELFF.

This rearrangement joins TRBV7-2 to TRBJ1-1; 7 bases match TRBD1. The V segment lost 5 bases and the J segment 3 bases; nucleotides outside the gene matches: 3. Germline V gives CDR1 SGHTA, CDR2 FQGNSA. The CDR3 totals 13 residues. The CDR3 nucleotides read TGTGCCAGCAGCCGTACAGGGGACACTGAAGCTTTCTTT. Its translation is CASSRTGDTEAFF.

This CDR3 is CAWSGEGRYGYTF. The CDR3 nucleotides read TGTGCCTGGAGTGGGGAGGGACGCTATGGCTACACCTTC. This chain links TRBV30 with TRBJ1-2; D is perhaps TRBD1 (5 bases). The CDR3 is 13 residues long. Germline-derived CDR1 and CDR2 are GTSNPN and SVGIG (reference sequence). V dropped 1 base and J dropped 4 bases, with 10 bases sitting between them.

This sequence joins TRBV5-4 and TRBJ2-7; 8 bases fit TRBD1. J was trimmed by 5 bases and V by 0 bases; bases with no gene match: 4. This CDR3 comprises 14 residues. Germline-derived CDR1 and CDR2 are SGHNT and YYREEE (reference sequence). CDR3 sequence: CASSLGTGTDEQYF. The DNA for the CDR3 is TGTGCCAGCAGCTTGGGGACAGGGACGGACGAGCAGTACTTC.

This clone showed up just once. This chain uses TRBV4-3 with TRBJ2-6; 8 bases fit TRBD1. Trimming took 5 bases from V and 0 from J; bases not matched to a gene: 3. Germline V gene lookup returns CDR1 LGHNA and CDR2 YSLEER. CDR3 length equals 16 residues. CDR3 bases: TGCGCCAGCAGCTCAGGGGGCATCTCTGGGGCCAACGTCCTGACTTTC. Residues: CASSSGGISGANVLTF.

The gene calls are TRBV14 and TRBJ2-1; D is perhaps TRBD1 (5 bases). This CDR3 region has 15 residues. Per germline, CDR1 SGHDN and CDR2 FVKESK. The V end was cut by 1 base, the J end by 10 bases, with 17 bases between. CDR3 coding DNA: TGTGCCAGCAGCCAAGTAGGGGTTACGGTAGGGGAGCAGTTCTTC. Protein: CASSQVGVTVGEQFF.